Listed below are T cell receptor beta chains from one sample, sequenced in a study of post-analysis software for immune sequencing data. Each CDR3 protein gets one entry after TCRdb re-called the PCR reads with MiXCR. The table records more than 450,000 distinct CDR3 sequences, about 40% of them present only once. The sample consisted of blood. These TCRs come from a girl aged 10-17 years with multiple sclerosis. CDR3s include the opening cysteine and the closing phenylalanine or tryptophan. The D gene is left open where the match is weak. Size values are once, few and many counts, or a class for expanded clones, and some rows have none.

>TRBJ1-6|TRBV7-3|.|.
TGTGCCAGCAGCTTAGTCTATAATTCACCCCTCCACTTT
CASSLVYNSPLHF
>TRBJ1-1|TRBV5-1|.|.
TGCGCCAGCAGCCGTATTGGGGGAAGGAACACTGAAGCTTTCTTT
CASSRIGGRNTEAFF
>TRBJ2-3|TRBV5-1|many|TRBD2
TGCGCCAGCAGCCAAGGACTAGCGGGGGGCAGCACAGATACGCAGTATTTT
CASSQGLAGGSTDTQYF
>TRBJ1-5|TRBV12-3/TRBV12-4|.|TRBD1
TGTGCCAGCAGAGACAGGGGTGATCAGCCCCAGCATTTT
CASRDRGDQPQHF
>TRBJ2-7|TRBV24-1|.|TRBD1
TGTGCCACCAGTGATCCACCGGGACAGGGAACCTACGAGCAGTACTTC
CATSDPPGQGTYEQYF
>TRBJ2-7|TRBV15|many|.
TGTGCCACCAGCAGAGAAGGGGGAAGATACGAGCAGTACTTC
CATSREGGRYEQYF
>TRBJ1-6|TRBV12-3/TRBV12-4|.|.
TGTGCCTGCAGCAATGGACGCGGGTCTGGACCCCTCCACTTT
CACSNGRGSGPLHF
>TRBJ2-5|TRBV20-1|.|.
TGCAGTGCTAGAGATCTCAGGGAAGAGACCCAGTACTTC
CSARDLREETQYF
>TRBJ2-5|TRBV7-3|.|.
TGTGCCAGCAGCTTATCCGTCGAAGAGACCCAGTACTTC
CASSLSVEETQYF
>TRBJ1-2|TRBV12-3/TRBV12-4|few|.
TGTGCCAGCAGTTGGAACTATGGCTACACCTTC
CASSWNYGYTF
>TRBJ2-5|TRBV27|.|TRBD2
TGTGCCAGCAGTTATGAGCGGGAGGCCCAAGAGACCCAGTACTTC
CASSYEREAQETQYF
>TRBJ2-3|TRBV3-1|few|.
TGTGCCAGCAGCCAAGATCCAGATACGCAGTATTTT
CASSQDPDTQYF
>TRBJ2-1|TRBV5-6|.|TRBD2
TGTGCCAGCAGTCAAGACAAATCTAGCGGGAGTTACAATGAGCAGTTCTTC
CASSQDKSSGSYNEQFF
>TRBJ1-2|TRBV12-3/TRBV12-4|.|.
TGTGCCAGCAGCCGCAACGAGGGAAACTATGGCTACACCTTC
CASSRNEGNYGYTF
>TRBJ2-7|TRBV20-1|few|.
TGCAGTGCTAGAGACCCGTTCTACTACGAGCAGTACTTC
CSARDPFYYEQYF
>TRBJ2-1|TRBV30|.|.
TGTGCCTGGAGTAGAGACAATGAGCAGTTCTTC
CAWSRDNEQFF
>TRBJ1-2|TRBV12-3/TRBV12-4|.|.
TGTGCCAGCAGTTTAGGGCCGGCATCGGGCTACACCTTC
CASSLGPASGYTF
>TRBJ1-5|TRBV12-3/TRBV12-4|.|.
TGTGCCAGCAGTTTAGATGGGGGGTTCCAGCCCCAGCATTTT
CASSLDGGFQPQHF
>TRBJ2-3|TRBV29-1|few|TRBD2
TGCAGCGTTGTGGCGGGAGGGGTTACAGATACGCAGTATTTT
CSVVAGGVTDTQYF
>TRBJ1-1|TRBV29-1|.|.
TGCAGCGTTGAAGGACCAAACACTGAAGCTTTCTTT
CSVEGPNTEAFF
>TRBJ1-1|TRBV6-5|.|TRBD1
TGTGCCAGCAGTTCCCTCGGACAGGGAGGGGGTACTGAAGCTTTCTTT
CASSSLGQGGGTEAFF
>TRBJ2-1|TRBV12-3/TRBV12-4|.|TRBD1
TGTGCCAGTATCAGGCAGGGGGCGTTCGACAATGAGCAGTTCTTC
CASIRQGAFDNEQFF
>TRBJ1-1|TRBV12-3/TRBV12-4|.|.
TGTGCCAGCAGTGGAACAACATACACTGAAGCTTTCTTT
CASSGTTYTEAFF
>TRBJ2-7|TRBV21-1|.|.
TGTGCCAGCAGCAAAGGGCCGGGACCCAACCTATACGAGCAGTACTTC
CASSKGPGPNLYEQYF
>TRBJ1-1|TRBV9|.|.
TGTGCCAGCAGCGCCACCGAATGGGGGGCGACTGAAGCTTTCTTT
CASSATEWGATEAFF
>TRBJ1-1|TRBV27|few|.
TGTGCCAGCAGTTTGGGGGAGGGGAGGTCTGAAGCTTTCTTT
CASSLGEGRSEAFF
>TRBJ2-7|TRBV7-9|few|.
TGTGCCAGCAGTTCCCCGGGACCACCATTTACCTACGAGCAGTACTTC
CASSSPGPPFTYEQYF
>TRBJ2-7|TRBV5-1|few|TRBD1
TGCGCCAGCAGGAAAAGGACAGGGTTGGTGTACGAGCAGTACTTC
CASRKRTGLVYEQYF